The 13 T cell receptor beta chains in this list originate from one sample, sequenced in a study of T cell responses to AZD1222 COVID-19 vaccine. Some clones are missing from TCRdb's copy, which holds only in-frame ones; the method was immunoSEQ multiplex PCR. This sample has under 150,000 clones; more than 90% occur once, and the top ten carry about 1.1%. This sample comprised peripheral blood, obtained 28 days after the second AZD1222 dose. These receptors originate from an adult who received the AZD1222 COVID-19 vaccine.

The chain couples TRBV30 to TRBJ1-4; 7 nucleotides line up with TRBD1. V gave up 3 bases and J gave up 5 bases; unmatched junction bases: 6. The germline gives CDR1 GTSNPN, CDR2 SVGIG (reference sequence). There are 14 residues in the CDR3. The CDR3 loop reads CAWSEPGGNEKLFF. CDR3 nucleotides: TGTGCCTGGAGCGAGCCAGGGGGAAATGAAAAACTGTTTTTT.

The V call is TRBV2, the J call TRBJ2-1; 9 bases agree with TRBD1. Germline V CDR1 and CDR2: SNHLY, FYNNEI. J lost 6 bases, V lost 5 bases, and 11 bases had no gene match. The CDR3 runs to 16 residues. The CDR3 is CASSPPYRGRGNEQFF. The CDR3 DNA follows: TGTGCCAGCAGTCCTCCCTACAGGGGGCGGGGCAATGAGCAGTTCTTC.

V usage is TRBV2 and J usage is TRBJ2-5; 9 bases match TRBD2. The CDR3 has 15 amino acids. Germline CDR1 SNHLY, CDR2 FYNNEI. Unmatched junction bases numbered 4, after V lost 4 bases and J lost 1 base. The CDR3 DNA follows: TGTGCCAGCAGTGGACTAGCGGCACTCCAAGAGACCCAGTACTTC. Translating it yields CASSGLAALQETQYF.

J is TRBJ2-1 and V is TRBV6-4; possibly TRBD1 for D (5 bases). V was trimmed by 3 bases and J by 2 bases, leaving 8 bases between them. Germline-derived CDR1 and CDR2 are MRHNA and SNTAGT. The CDR3 extends over 14 amino acids. The CDR3 DNA is TGTGCCAGCAGTGAGGGGCAGACCTACAATGAGCAGTTCTTC. Translation: CASSEGQTYNEQFF.

The rearrangement links TRBV4-3 to TRBJ2-7, with D possibly being TRBD1 or TRBD2 (5 bases each). This CDR3 contains 15 residues. Germline V gene sequence: CDR1 LGHNA, CDR2 YSLEER. Trimming left V 3 bases short and J 0 bases short, with 12 bases between. The CDR3 DNA follows: TGCGCCAGCAGCCACGGGACCTACTACTCCTACGAGCAGTACTTC. This encodes CASSHGTYYSYEQYF.

This clone was observed once. CDR3 in DNA: TGTGCCAGCAGTTTTTTAGTTGAAGCTTTCTTT. Translating gives CASSFLVEAFF. The chain employs TRBV12-3 or TRBV12-4 and TRBJ1-1; D call uncertain. This CDR3 region has 11 residues. Trimming cost V 3 bases and J 7 bases, with 6 bases left between them.

In regard to this clone: At the DNA level, this CDR3 is encoded by other sequences in the same sample as well. The rearrangement uses TRBV7-6 and TRBJ2-5; D remains unclear. V lost 3 bases, J lost 1 base, and 3 bases lay in between. Germline V gene lookup returns CDR1 SGHVS and CDR2 FNYEAQ. The CDR3 has 12 residues. Here the CDR3 reads CASSLAQETQYF. CDR3 nucleotide sequence: TGTGCCAGCAGCTTGGCCCAAGAGACCCAGTACTTC.

This clone was found once. This rearrangement joins TRBV6-1 to TRBJ2-7, with 7 bases fitting TRBD1. Per germline, CDR1 MNHNS and CDR2 SASEGT. The CDR3 is made up of 14 amino acids. J was trimmed by 2 bases and V by 2 bases; bases with no gene match: 3. Here the CDR3 DNA reads TGTGCCAGCAGTGAATTACAGGGGCCCTACGAGCAGTACTTC. Amino acids: CASSELQGPYEQYF.

This chain joins TRBV9 and TRBJ1-1; no clear D gene. Trimming took off 0 bases at V and 8 bases at J, with 11 bases between the two ends. Germline loops: CDR1 SGDLS, CDR2 YYNGEE. This CDR3 region has 13 residues. The CDR3 sequence: CASSVDEGIEAFF. CDR3 DNA: TGTGCCAGCAGCGTAGACGAGGGAATAGAAGCTTTCTTT.

The CDR3 coding sequence is TGTGCCAGCAGCTCTTCGGACCTTATCGCTAATTCACCCCTCCACTTT. Amino acids: CASSSSDLIANSPLHF. The V call is TRBV7-9, the J call TRBJ1-6; D uncertain. The CDR3 length is 16 residues. The V gene lost 4 bases and the J gene lost 6 bases, with 16 bases spanning the gap. The germline V gene has CDR1 SEHNR and CDR2 FQNEAQ (reference sequence).

This clone was recorded once. V usage is TRBV6-2 or TRBV6-3 and J usage is TRBJ1-1; tentatively, D is TRBD1 (5 bases). Germline CDR1 and CDR2: MNHEY and SVGEGT. V lost 4 bases and J lost 1, with 7 bases in between. CDR3 length: 13 amino acids. In DNA form, the CDR3 reads TGTGCCAGCAGTTTAACAGGGAACACTGAAGCTTTCTTT. It codes for CASSLTGNTEAFF.

The chain is built from TRBV3-1 (or the pseudogene TRBV3-2) and TRBJ2-1; 11 nucleotides match TRBD2. Per the germline V gene, CDR1 is LGHDT and CDR2 is YNNKEL (reference sequence). The CDR3 is made up of 17 amino acids. The J segment lost 2 bases and the V segment lost 3 bases, leaving 6 bases of the junction unmatched. As DNA, the CDR3 is TGTGCCAGCAGCCACTCTAGCGGGAGGCCCGCCTACAATGAGCAGTTCTTC. It translates to CASSHSSGRPAYNEQFF.

V usage is TRBV4-3 and J usage is TRBJ2-7; D is possibly TRBD1 (6 bases). The CDR3 contains 15 residues. V dropped 0 bases and J dropped 4 bases, with 13 bases sitting between them. Germline CDR1 and CDR2: LGHNA and YSLEER. The DNA of the CDR3 is TGCGCCAGCAGCCAAGAAGGGCAGGGGAGTTACGAGCAGTACTTC. This gives the protein CASSQEGQGSYEQYF.